The 8 T cell receptor beta chains given below trace back to one sample, sequenced in a study of metastatic and nonmetastatic thyroid tumors. Patients were all untreated before their thyroid surgery. TCRdb recomputed clones from the PCR reads via MiXCR. The table has tens of thousands of clones, 4% to 5% seen once. The sample comprised blood. The receptor set was obtained from a female donor with papillary thyroid cancer or a benign thyroid nodule (not recorded which). Some clones in this sample may be carry-over from other donors' samples.

In this sample, this clone turned up many times. This may stem from a read error, because a much larger clone lies one nucleotide away. The sample contains more than one DNA sequence encoding this CDR3. J is TRBJ1-2 and V is TRBV5-1; perhaps TRBD1 as D (6 bases). V lost 4 bases and J 8 bases, leaving 18 bases between the germline ends. Germline V gene lookup returns CDR1 SGHRS and CDR2 YFSETQ. This CDR3 is 14 amino acids long. In nucleotides, the CDR3 is TGCGCCAGCAGCCCCGGGTGGGGGGCTGACGGCTACACCTTC. It translates to CASSPGWGADGYTF.

This clone was found many times. The J gene is TRBJ1-6, the V gene TRBV10-3; D remains unclear. Trimming took off 6 bases at V and 2 bases at J, with 23 bases between the two ends. This CDR3 spans 19 amino acids. Germline lookup yields CDR1 ENHRY and CDR2 SYGVKD. The CDR3, as DNA: TGTGCCATCAGGAGCTCTGGGATCATTGGCGGCGCCTATAATTCACCCCTCCACTTT. Encoded protein: CAIRSSGIIGGAYNSPLHF.

In its sample, this clone was seen many times. The gene calls are TRBV7-3 and TRBJ2-3; D might be TRBD1 (6 bases). Trimming pared 5 bases from V and 4 bases from J, leaving 10 bases between. Looked up from germline, CDR1 is SGHTA and CDR2 is FQGTGA. There are 13 residues in the CDR3. The CDR3: CASSRDRSDTQYF. The CDR3 DNA is TGTGCCAGCAGCCGAGACAGGTCAGATACGCAGTATTTT.

The table lists this clone with many counts. The V gene is TRBV11-2, the J gene TRBJ2-1; TRBD2 is a possible D gene (6 bases). CDR1 and CDR2 (germline): SGHAT, FQNNGV. Trimming stripped 5 bases from V and 16 bases from J, with 27 bases between. This CDR3 has 15 amino acids. This CDR3 reads CASSLPGTSPQMGFF. The CDR3 bases are TGTGCCAGCAGCCTCCCCGGGACTTCCCCTCAGATGGGCTTCTTC.

This clone turned up a few times. The rearrangement links TRBV25-1 to TRBJ2-5; TRBD1 or TRBD2 may be the D gene (5 bases each). Trimming stripped 3 bases from V and 6 bases from J, with 17 bases between. CDR3 length: 15 amino acids. CDR1 and CDR2 from the germline V gene are MGHDK and SYGVNS. The CDR3 nucleotides read TGTGCCAGCAGTGACGCGGGCCGAGGGGAGAAGACCCAGTACTTC. Amino acids: CASSDAGRGEKTQYF.

This clone was seen many times. The rearrangement joins TRBV20-1 to TRBJ1-4; tentative D call: TRBD1 (5 bases). From germline, CDR1 is DFQATT and CDR2 SNEGSKA (reference sequence). The CDR3 contains 12 residues. Deletions cut 4 bases from V and 10 bases from J, with 13 bases between. CDR3 in amino acids: CSAISQGRKLFF. The CDR3 nucleotides are TGCAGTGCTATCAGTCAGGGTAGAAAACTGTTTTTT.

The gene calls are TRBV11-2 and TRBJ2-1; D is perhaps TRBD2 (6 bases). The CDR3 length is 13 residues. CDR1 and CDR2 (germline): SGHAT, FQNNGV. V was trimmed by 5 bases and J by 7 bases, leaving 12 bases between them. This CDR3 reads CASSVGLKNEQFF. In DNA form, the CDR3 reads TGTGCCAGCAGCGTGGGACTGAAAAATGAGCAGTTCTTC.

The sample holds a few counts of this clone. One end of the junction fails to match germline, which may point to a read error. The rearrangement joins TRBV2 to TRBJ1-2; 7 nucleotides match TRBD1. The CDR3 is 13 residues long. Germline V gene data show CDR1 as SNHLY and CDR2 as FYNNEI. The CDR3 spells CSSSPTGRGVYTF. CDR3 nucleotide sequence: TGTTCCAGCAGTCCGACAGGGCGCGGGGTCTACACCTTC.